One sample yielded the 31 T cell receptor beta chains listed below, sequenced in a study of blood T cell repertoires in COVID-19. Some clones are missing from TCRdb's copy, which holds only in-frame ones; the method was immunoSEQ multiplex PCR. There are some 100,000 clones in the sample; approximately 78% occur only once, and about 7% lies in the top ten. The sequenced sample consisted of peripheral blood. The receptors originated from a middle-aged man with active or convalescent COVID-19.

The chain uses TRBV11-2 and TRBJ2-7; D is uncertain. V was shortened by 2 bases and J by 7 bases, with 18 bases between the two germline ends. The CDR3 is made up of 15 amino acids. Germline values: CDR1 SGHAT, CDR2 FQNNGV. The CDR3 spells CASSLTWSSDLEQYV. In DNA form, the CDR3 reads TGTGCCAGCAGCTTAACCTGGTCAAGCGACTTGGAGCAGTACGTC.

V is TRBV18 and J is TRBJ1-1, with D possibly TRBD1 on 5 matching bases. Deletions cut 1 base from V and 1 base from J, with 7 bases between. CDR3 length equals 14 residues. The germline CDR1 and CDR2 sequences are KGHSH and LQKENI. CDR3 loop: CASSPRTPNTEAFF. CDR3 coding DNA: TGTGCCAGCTCACCACGGACACCGAACACTGAAGCTTTCTTT.

V and J are TRBV6-5 and TRBJ2-3; 11 bases align to TRBD1. Unmatched junction bases numbered 4, after V lost 6 bases and J lost 2 bases. This CDR3 is built from 15 residues. The germline CDR1 and CDR2 sequences are MNHEY and SVGAGI. The CDR3 spells CASSPGQGATDTQYF. The CDR3 DNA is TGTGCCAGCAGCCCCGGACAGGGGGCCACAGATACGCAGTATTTT.

The chain uses TRBV2 and TRBJ1-5; no clear D gene. The CDR3 runs to 12 residues. Germline CDR1 and CDR2: SNHLY and FYNNEI. V lost 6 bases to trimming and J lost 2 bases, with 5 bases between them. The CDR3 sequence is CASSGGNQPQHF. The CDR3 DNA reads as TGTGCCAGCAGCGGGGGCAATCAGCCCCAGCATTTT.

This clone was observed a single time. The J gene is TRBJ2-2, the V gene TRBV2; no clear D. The ends were cut back, 7 bases at V and 1 base at J, with 10 bases in the middle. CDR3 size: 14 residues. Germline V gene sequence: CDR1 SNHLY, CDR2 FYNNEI. CDR3 DNA: TGTGCCAGCAAGCTCTCAGGGAACACCGGGGAGCTGTTTTTT. Protein product: CASKLSGNTGELFF.

The rearrangement links TRBV24-1 to TRBJ1-2; the D is unclear. The CDR3 sequence is 14 residues long. Trimming took 4 bases from V and 4 from J, leaving 12 bases between them. Germline loops: CDR1 KGHDR, CDR2 SFDVKD. The CDR3 region has the DNA TGTGCCACCAGTGAACCCGGTGTACCCTATGGCTACACCTTC. This codes for CATSEPGVPYGYTF.

The chain recombines TRBV5-1 with TRBJ2-5, with TRBD1 matching over 10 bases. Germline V gene data show CDR1 as SGHRS and CDR2 as YFSETQ. The CDR3 consists of 14 residues. After removal of 4 bases from V and 3 bases from J, the junction contained 3 bases not matched to a gene. The CDR3 nucleotides read TGCGCCAGCAGCCTTGGGACAGGGGAAGAGACCCAGTACTTC. Translating it yields CASSLGTGEETQYF.

The rearrangement joins TRBV11-2 to TRBJ2-7; TRBD2 matches at 11 bases. Trimming cost V 4 bases and J 3 bases; bases outside gene matches: 2. The CDR3 consists of 14 residues. Germline CDR1 SGHAT, CDR2 FQNNGV. CDR3 coding DNA: TGTGCCAGCAGCTCCCTAGCGGGGGGCTACGAGCAGTACTTC. The encoded protein is CASSSLAGGYEQYF. Supplemented by reference TRBV11-2 and TRBJ2-7, the full variable domain reads EAGVAQSPRYKIIEKRQSVAFWCNPISGHATLYWYQQILGQGPKLLIQFQNNGVVDDSQLPKDRFSAERLKGVDSTLKIQPAKLEDSAVYLCASSSLAGGYEQYFGPGTRLTVT.

To note about this clone: The junction departs from germline at one end; a sequencing error may be responsible. The chain combines TRBV29-1 with TRBJ1-2; 8 positions agree with TRBD1. Germline V gene lookup returns CDR1 SQVTM and CDR2 ANQGSEA. The CDR3 is 14 residues long. This CDR3 reads CSVEDRGERYGYTF. CDR3 bases: TGCAGCGTCGAAGACAGGGGCGAACGATATGGCTACACCTTC.

A few counts support this clone. J is TRBJ1-5 and V is TRBV5-1; D is perhaps TRBD1 (6 bases). The CDR3 consists of 14 residues. Germline values: CDR1 SGHRS, CDR2 YFSETQ. V was pared by 0 bases and J by 7 bases, with 11 bases between. The DNA for the CDR3 is TGCGCCAGCAGCTTGGCAGGGGTGGGGCAGCCCCAGCATTTT. It yields the protein CASSLAGVGQPQHF.

The chain couples TRBV5-4 to TRBJ2-5, with TRBD2 as a possible D gene (7 bases). The germline gives CDR1 SGHNT, CDR2 YYREEE (reference sequence). This CDR3 comprises 15 residues. Trimming left V 4 bases short and J 1 base short, with 14 bases between. This CDR3 reads CASSLKRGAQETQYF. CDR3 sequence (DNA): TGTGCCAGCAGCCTAAAACGGGGGGCCCAAGAGACCCAGTACTTC.

The chain employs TRBV5-1 and TRBJ1-1; tentative D call: TRBD1 (6 bases). Germline V CDR1 and CDR2: SGHRS, YFSETQ. V was pared by 4 bases and J by 6 bases, with 22 bases between. The length of the CDR3 is 16 residues. CDR3 protein: CASSAGGAGAQPEAFF. The CDR3 coding sequence is TGCGCCAGCAGCGCGGGGGGCGCAGGGGCCCAGCCTGAAGCTTTCTTT.

The V gene is TRBV28, the J gene TRBJ1-1, with TRBD1 matching 7 bases. The V segment lost 5 bases and the J segment 6 bases; nucleotides outside the gene matches: 9. CDR3 length: 14 residues. Looked up from germline, CDR1 is MDHEN and CDR2 is SYDVKM. This CDR3 reads CASSIGQARAEAFF. The CDR3 coding sequence is TGTGCCAGCAGTATTGGACAGGCCCGGGCTGAAGCTTTCTTT.

The chain carries TRBV3-1 (or the pseudogene TRBV3-2) and TRBJ2-2; 8 bases align to TRBD2. With 8 bases clipped from V and 5 bases from J, the junction kept 13 bases outside the gene matches. CDR1 is LGHDT and CDR2 is YNNKEL in the germline V gene (reference sequence). The CDR3 spans 16 residues. In DNA form, the CDR3 reads TGTGCCAGCGGCGGTAGCGGGGCCCCGGGGACCGGGGAGCTGTTTTTT. Its translation: CASGGSGAPGTGELFF.

J is TRBJ2-3 and V is TRBV29-1; unclear D gene. Per germline, CDR1 SQVTM and CDR2 ANQGSEA. The CDR3 covers 13 residues. V lost 2 bases and J lost 1, with 7 bases in between. As DNA, the CDR3 is TGCAGCGTTGAAATAGGAGGCACAGATACGCAGTATTTT. Amino acid sequence: CSVEIGGTDTQYF.

This clone was counted only a few times. V and J are TRBV5-4 and TRBJ1-1; 9 bases agree with TRBD1. Trimming cost V 7 bases and J 7 bases; bases outside gene matches: 14. The CDR3 totals 15 residues. Germline V lookup: CDR1 SGHNT, CDR2 YYREEE (reference sequence). CDR3 sequence reads: CASLPLTGGYDEAFF. In DNA form, the CDR3 reads TGTGCCAGCCTGCCCCTGACAGGGGGTTACGATGAAGCTTTCTTT.

The V and J genes are TRBV10-3 and TRBJ2-1; 11 positions agree with TRBD2. Germline V CDR1 and CDR2: ENHRY, SYGVKD. Trimming took 6 bases from V and 2 from J; bases not matched to a gene: 6. This CDR3 comprises 16 residues. The CDR3 loop is CAIRLTSGGPYNEQFF. DNA of the CDR3: TGTGCCATCAGGCTCACTAGCGGGGGCCCCTACAATGAGCAGTTCTTC.

V is TRBV28 and J is TRBJ1-1; 10 bases fit TRBD1. The junction had 6 bases not matched to a gene; V was cut back by 4 bases and J by 4 bases. In germline, CDR1 is MDHEN, CDR2 SYDVKM. The CDR3 covers 15 residues. CDR3: CASSSGQGLRTEAFF. The CDR3 DNA is TGTGCCAGCAGTTCGGGACAGGGGTTACGCACTGAAGCTTTCTTT. The whole variable domain, remainder taken from reference TRBV28 and TRBJ1-1, is DVKVTQSSRYLVKRTGEKVFLECVQDMDHENMFWYRQDPGLGLRLIYFSYDVKMKEKGDIPEGYSVSREKKERFSLILESASTNQTSMYLCASSSGQGLRTEAFFGQGTRLTVV.

V usage is TRBV19 and J usage is TRBJ1-3; 7 positions agree with TRBD1. Germline CDR1 and CDR2: LNHDA and SQIVND (reference sequence). This CDR3 spans 14 amino acids. Trimming cost V 4 bases and J 2 bases; bases outside gene matches: 2. The CDR3 spells CASSTGGTGNTIYF. DNA of the CDR3: TGTGCCAGTAGTACAGGGGGAACTGGAAACACCATATATTTT. Combining the CDR3 with reference TRBV19 and TRBJ1-3 gives the whole variable domain DGGITQSPKYLFRKEGQNVTLSCEQNLNHDAMYWYRQDPGQGLRLIYYSQIVNDFQKGDIAEGYSVSREKKESFPLTVTSAQKNPTAFYLCASSTGGTGNTIYFGEGSWLTVV.

This clone was picked up a small number of times. The chain links TRBV3-1 (or the pseudogene TRBV3-2) to TRBJ2-1; possible D gene TRBD1, 6 bases. CDR1 is LGHDT, CDR2 YNNKEL, per germline (reference sequence). The length of the CDR3 is 14 residues. Trimming cost V 4 bases and J 6 bases, with 13 bases left between them. CDR3 bases: TGTGCCAGCAGCCCTTCAGGGGAATTCAATGAGCAGTTCTTC. It yields the protein CASSPSGEFNEQFF.

This clone appeared once. The V call is TRBV2, the J call TRBJ2-7, with a possible D match to TRBD2 (6 bases). V lost 5 bases to trimming and J lost 0 bases, with 11 bases between them. Germline-derived CDR1 and CDR2 are SNHLY and FYNNEI. The CDR3 runs 14 residues. CDR3 sequence: CASSRDLNSYEQYV. CDR3 DNA sequence: TGTGCCAGCAGTCGGGACTTGAACTCCTACGAGCAGTACGTC.

The chain joins TRBV19 to TRBJ1-6; D perhaps matches TRBD1 (6 bases). Germline V gives CDR1 LNHDA, CDR2 SQIVND (reference sequence). CDR3 length equals 18 residues. The V end was cut by 3 bases, the J end by 0 bases, with 15 bases between. CDR3: CASSIGFQGSSYNSPLHF. CDR3 nucleotides: TGTGCCAGTAGTATTGGATTCCAGGGGAGCTCCTATAATTCACCCCTCCACTTT. Combining the CDR3 with reference TRBV19 and TRBJ1-6 gives the whole variable domain DGGITQSPKYLFRKEGQNVTLSCEQNLNHDAMYWYRQDPGQGLRLIYYSQIVNDFQKGDIAEGYSVSREKKESFPLTVTSAQKNPTAFYLCASSIGFQGSSYNSPLHFGNGTRLTVT.

The table lists this clone with a few counts. The chain recombines TRBV9 with TRBJ2-1; 12 nucleotides line up with TRBD2. The CDR3 covers 14 residues. Germline loops: CDR1 SGDLS, CDR2 YYNGEE. Trimming took 9 bases from V and 8 from J; bases not matched to a gene: 9. The DNA for the CDR3 is TGTGCCACTTCCCGACTAGCGGGGGAAGATGAGCAGTTCTTC. Its protein product is CATSRLAGEDEQFF.

This clone was recorded only once. The rearrangement links TRBV18 to TRBJ2-7, with D perhaps TRBD1 (5 bases). CDR3 length: 15 residues. V was cut by 3 bases and J by 5 bases, with 17 bases left in between. The germline gives CDR1 KGHSH, CDR2 LQKENI. This chain's CDR3 is CASSPRRQGFDEQYF. Here the CDR3 DNA reads TGTGCCAGCTCACCCCGGCGGCAGGGATTCGACGAGCAGTACTTC.

CDR3 sequence reads: CASIPKDRYTGELFF. The CDR3 nucleotides read TGTGCCAGTATTCCGAAGGACAGATACACCGGGGAGCTGTTTTTT. This chain links TRBV19 with TRBJ2-2; tentative D call: TRBD1 (6 bases). V was pared by 7 bases and J by 3 bases, with 15 bases between. This CDR3 has 15 residues. Germline V lookup: CDR1 LNHDA, CDR2 SQIVND (reference sequence).

This sequence joins TRBV30 and TRBJ2-6; D possibly corresponds to TRBD1 (5 bases). CDR3 length equals 20 residues. The germline V gene has CDR1 GTSNPN and CDR2 SVGIG (reference sequence). The ends were cut back, 1 base at V and 0 bases at J, with 22 bases in the middle. Here the CDR3 DNA reads TGTGCCTGGAGTGCCTCCTCATTCTGGGGCCCCACCTCTGGGGCCAACGTCCTGACTTTC. This sequence encodes CAWSASSFWGPTSGANVLTF. Variable domain in full (rest from reference TRBV30 and TRBJ2-6): SQTIHQWPATLVQPVGSPLSLECTVEGTSNPNLYWYRQAAGRGLQLLFYSVGIGQISSEVPQNLSASRPQDRQFILSSKKLLLSDSGFYLCAWSASSFWGPTSGANVLTFGAGSRLTVL.

The chain recombines TRBV29-1 with TRBJ2-5; 9 bases map to TRBD1. Germline CDR1 SQVTM, CDR2 ANQGSEA. The CDR3 runs to 13 residues. V lost 6 bases and J lost 5; bases outside the gene matches: 7. The DNA of the CDR3 is TGCAGCGTGGCTGGGACAGGGCTTGAGACCCAGTACTTC. Translating it yields CSVAGTGLETQYF.

V gene TRBV12-3 or TRBV12-4 combines with J gene TRBJ1-1, with D unclear. CDR3 length: 13 amino acids. Trimming removed 2 bases from V and 3 bases from J, with 7 bases in between. In DNA, the CDR3 is TGTGCCAGCAGTTTAACCCGCGACACTGAAGCTTTCTTT. This translates into CASSLTRDTEAFF.

This clone was observed once. The CDR3 sequence: CASSSRITYEQYF. The CDR3 DNA reads TGTGCCAGCAGCTCGAGAATAACCTACGAGCAGTACTTC. J is TRBJ2-7 and V is TRBV5-6; D is unclear. Trimming removed 3 bases at V and 2 bases at J, with 9 bases between. CDR3 length equals 13 residues. Germline lookup yields CDR1 SGHDT and CDR2 YYEEEE.

This sequence joins TRBV19 and TRBJ1-2; TRBD1 agrees at 9 bases. The CDR3 runs to 15 residues. Germline assignment: CDR1 LNHDA and CDR2 SQIVND (reference sequence). Germline trimming cut 4 bases from V and 7 bases from J; bases unmatched to any gene: 10. The CDR3 DNA sequence: TGTGCCAGTAGTAATCGAAGGGGACAGGGACCTGGCTACACCTTC. It yields the protein CASSNRRGQGPGYTF.

The V call is TRBV4-2, the J call TRBJ1-2, with D hard to call. CDR3 length equals 14 residues. Trimming took 0 bases from V and 7 from J, leaving 12 bases between them. Germline CDR1 and CDR2: LGHNA and YNFKEQ. The CDR3: CASSQEGGFGGYTF. The CDR3 region has the DNA TGTGCCAGCAGCCAAGAAGGAGGGTTCGGTGGCTACACCTTC.